This record looks at one T cell receptor beta chain sequence and its context. Its antigen is not known. Clones were sequenced by immunoSEQ multiplex PCR, and TCRdb holds only the in-frame ones, with some missing. The repertoire includes tens of thousands of clones, roughly 91% of them detected once, and around 2.5% sits in the top ten. The data were obtained in a study of graft-versus-host responses after intestinal transplantation. The CDR3 has 15 residues. V dropped 5 bases and J dropped 0 bases, with 11 bases sitting between them. Per germline, CDR1 SGHTA and CDR2 FQGTGA. Study-level results: The recipient marrow held GvH clones, and some of them showed up first in ileum or blood.

The input for sequencing was unstimulated CD4+ T cells sorted from spleen or lymph node cells, taken before transplant. The chain employs TRBV7-3 and TRBJ2-1; tentatively, D is TRBD1 (6 bases). The clonotype was recovered from a human donor who was the organ donor for an intestinal transplant. The CDR3 DNA follows: TGTGCCAGCAGCCAGGGACACGGCTCCTACAATGAGCAGTTCTTC. Its translation: CASSQGHGSYNEQFF.